Presented here are 30 T cell receptor beta chains from one specimen sequenced in a study of blood T cell repertoires in COVID-19. TCRdb keeps only in-frame clones here, not all; method: immunoSEQ multiplex PCR. The table lists about 17,000 clones, more than 75% of them singletons, with about a sixth in the top ten. Input material: peripheral blood. These receptors were collected from a human donor with active COVID-19. The donor label of this sample is uncertain.

The chain carries TRBV19 and TRBJ1-1, with unresolved D. This CDR3 is built from 13 residues. Germline CDR1 is LNHDA and CDR2 is SQIVND (reference sequence). V dropped 5 bases and J dropped 6 bases, with 13 bases sitting between them. The CDR3 reads CASSATPSSEAFF. The CDR3 DNA reads as TGTGCCAGTAGTGCGACTCCGTCGTCTGAAGCTTTCTTT.

The chain uses TRBV15 and TRBJ2-3; 7 bases align to TRBD2. J was trimmed by 2 bases and V by 6 bases; bases with no gene match: 8. Germline V lookup: CDR1 LNHNV, CDR2 YYDKDF (reference sequence). This CDR3 region has 15 residues. The DNA for the CDR3 is TGTGCCACCAGTCCTGGGGGGGATCCCACAGATACGCAGTATTTT. Translated: CATSPGGDPTDTQYF. Full variable domain (outside the CDR3, taken from reference TRBV15 and TRBJ2-3): DAMVIQNPRYQVTQFGKPVTLSCSQTLNHNVMYWYQQKSSQAPKLLFHYYDKDFNNEADTPDNFQSRRPNTSFCFLDIRSPGLGDTAMYLCATSPGGDPTDTQYFGPGTRLTVL.

The chain employs TRBV18 and TRBJ2-3; possibly TRBD2 for D (5 bases). In germline, CDR1 is KGHSH, CDR2 LQKENI. The length of the CDR3 is 15 residues. Trimming cost V 3 bases and J 3 bases, with 13 bases left between them. Here the CDR3 reads CASSPAVGSTDTQYF. The CDR3 DNA is TGTGCCAGCTCACCGGCGGTGGGGAGTACAGATACGCAGTATTTT.

The chain joins TRBV6-2 or TRBV6-3 to TRBJ2-7; 15 bases are shared with TRBD2. J gave up 6 bases and V 6 bases, and 6 bases lay outside the gene matches. Germline CDR1 and CDR2: MNHEY and SVGEGT. This CDR3 has 15 amino acids. CDR3 sequence (DNA): TGTGCCAGCAGCGGACTAGCGGGGGGGATTGGCGAGCAGTACTTC. This translates into CASSGLAGGIGEQYF.

V usage is TRBV5-1 and J usage is TRBJ2-5, with TRBD2 matching 8 bases. V shed 1 base and J 1 base; nucleotides not matched to a gene: 9. The germline CDR1 and CDR2 sequences are SGHRS and YFSETQ. The CDR3 is made up of 17 amino acids. The CDR3 spells CASSLLPAGGLQETQYF. In nucleotides, the CDR3 is TGCGCCAGCAGCTTGTTACCGGCGGGGGGTCTCCAAGAGACCCAGTACTTC. Complete variable domain (other parts from reference TRBV5-1 and TRBJ2-5): KAGVTQTPRYLIKTRGQQVTLSCSPISGHRSVSWYQQTPGQGLQFLFEYFSETQRNKGNFPGRFSGRQFSNSRSEMNVSTLELGDSALYLCASSLLPAGGLQETQYFGPGTRLLVL.

V is TRBV18 and J is TRBJ2-3; the match to TRBD2 covers 11 bases. Germline V gene data show CDR1 as KGHSH and CDR2 as LQKENI. The CDR3 consists of 16 residues. J was trimmed by 0 bases and V by 3 bases; bases with no gene match: 2. CDR3 sequence (DNA): TGTGCCAGCTCACCCCGGACTAGCGGGAGCACAGATACGCAGTATTTT. This sequence encodes CASSPRTSGSTDTQYF.

The V call is TRBV4-2, the J call TRBJ2-1, with a weak D call TRBD2 (6 bases). Germline CDR1 LGHNA, CDR2 YNFKEQ. The CDR3 is made up of 16 amino acids. V lost 0 bases and J lost 9, with 18 bases in between. The CDR3 DNA sequence: TGTGCCAGCAGCCAAGAACTAGCTTTGGGGATTGGTGAGCAGTTCTTC. It yields the protein CASSQELALGIGEQFF.

This clone was found once. This chain joins TRBV7-3 and TRBJ2-1; TRBD1 agrees at 7 bases. The J segment lost 5 bases and the V segment lost 5 bases, leaving 9 bases of the junction unmatched. The CDR3 contains 15 residues. The germline V gene encodes CDR1 SGHTA and CDR2 FQGTGA. The CDR3 region is CASSRQLGTDNEQFF. DNA of the CDR3: TGTGCCAGCAGCCGCCAACTTGGGACAGACAATGAGCAGTTCTTC.

The V call is TRBV7-2, the J call TRBJ2-7, with TRBD1 as a possible D gene (6 bases). The CDR3 has 14 amino acids. Trimming removed 6 bases from V and 4 bases from J, with 16 bases in between. The germline CDR1 and CDR2 sequences are SGHTA and FQGNSA. The CDR3 bases are TGTGCCAGCAGTCAAACATCAGGGGCGTACGAGCAGTACTTC. Translation gives CASSQTSGAYEQYF.

The chain uses TRBV29-1 and TRBJ2-7; 11 bases match TRBD1. Germline CDR1 is SQVTM and CDR2 is ANQGSEA. J gave up 3 bases and V 7 bases, and 8 bases lay outside the gene matches. The CDR3 is 14 amino acids. This CDR3 reads CSARTGGYNYEQYF. The CDR3 bases are TGCAGCGCACGGACAGGGGGCTACAACTACGAGCAGTACTTC.

The rearrangement joins TRBV12-3 or TRBV12-4 to TRBJ1-2; D unclear. Trimming shortened V by 5 bases and J by 4 bases, and 8 bases separated the two germline ends. CDR3 length: 12 residues. This CDR3 reads CASSRSVYGYTF. The CDR3 DNA reads TGTGCCAGCAGTCGATCAGTCTATGGCTACACCTTC.

The chain is built from TRBV19 and TRBJ2-1; D is perhaps TRBD1 (6 bases). The CDR3 covers 12 residues. The germline CDR1 and CDR2 sequences are LNHDA and SQIVND (reference sequence). Trimming shortened V by 7 bases and J by 3 bases, and 7 bases separated the two germline ends. Written as DNA, the CDR3 is TGTGCCAGTACACAGGGCTACAATGAGCAGTTCTTC. This codes for CASTQGYNEQFF.

This clone was seen just once. The rearrangement uses TRBV7-2 and TRBJ1-3, with D possibly being TRBD1 (5 bases). The ends were cut back, 1 base at V and 8 bases at J, with 12 bases in the middle. This CDR3 spans 14 amino acids. Germline V gene data show CDR1 as SGHTA and CDR2 as FQGNSA. CDR3 bases: TGTGCCAGCAGCTTAGACCCAGGGAGGGACACCATATATTTT. Amino acid sequence: CASSLDPGRDTIYF.

The V call is TRBV3-1 (or the pseudogene TRBV3-2), the J call TRBJ2-7; TRBD1 might be the D (6 bases). Trimming shortened V by 8 bases and J by 4 bases, and 21 bases separated the two germline ends. CDR1 and CDR2 from the germline V gene are LGHDT and YNNKEL (reference sequence). This CDR3 has 15 residues. The CDR3 loop is CASVPQGSPMYEQYF. The CDR3 DNA follows: TGTGCCAGCGTACCGCAGGGGTCCCCTATGTACGAGCAGTACTTC.

This clone occurred a few times. V gene TRBV5-8 combines with J gene TRBJ1-6, with 7 bases matching TRBD1. The CDR3 loop spans 17 amino acids. The V and J ends lost 4 bases and 3 bases, in that order; junction bases with no gene match: 10. Per germline, CDR1 SGHTS and CDR2 YDEGEE. The CDR3: CASSRIVQGFYNSPLHF. For the CDR3, the DNA is TGTGCCAGCAGCCGGATCGTACAGGGGTTCTATAATTCACCCCTCCACTTT.

The chain links TRBV19 to TRBJ2-1; 10 positions agree with TRBD2. The V segment lost 6 bases and the J segment 7 bases; nucleotides outside the gene matches: 9. The germline V gene encodes CDR1 LNHDA and CDR2 SQIVND (reference sequence). The CDR3 length is 15 residues. This CDR3 reads CASRRTGTSANEQFF. The CDR3 region has the DNA TGTGCCAGTAGAAGAACCGGGACTAGCGCAAATGAGCAGTTCTTC.

The rearrangement links TRBV19 to TRBJ1-1; D ambiguous. This CDR3 has 14 residues. Germline CDR1 reads LNHDA; CDR2 reads SQIVND (reference sequence). The germline V and J ends were trimmed by 9 bases and 1 base, with 15 bases remaining between them. The CDR3 region is CASRSKITNTEAFF. CDR3 bases: TGTGCCAGCAGAAGTAAGATAACGAACACTGAAGCTTTCTTT. Complete variable domain (other parts from reference TRBV19 and TRBJ1-1): DGGITQSPKYLFRKEGQNVTLSCEQNLNHDAMYWYRQDPGQGLRLIYYSQIVNDFQKGDIAEGYSVSREKKESFPLTVTSAQKNPTAFYLCASRSKITNTEAFFGQGTRLTVV.

This clone has just a few counts. V usage is TRBV6-4 and J usage is TRBJ1-1, with a tentative D call TRBD1 (6 bases). The V and J ends lost 0 bases and 7 bases respectively, with 15 bases between them. This CDR3 spans 15 amino acids. Germline CDR1 and CDR2: MRHNA and SNTAGT. The CDR3 spells CASSDSSGGRSEAFF. DNA of the CDR3: TGTGCCAGCAGTGACTCGAGCGGGGGCAGGAGTGAAGCTTTCTTT.

This clone was counted a few times. The V and J genes are TRBV5-1 and TRBJ2-3; TRBD2 matches at 11 bases. CDR3 length: 16 amino acids. J gave up 2 bases and V 4 bases, and 6 bases lay outside the gene matches. Germline lookup yields CDR1 SGHRS and CDR2 YFSETQ. The CDR3 bases are TGCGCCAGCAGCCCGGGACTAGCGGCTAACACAGATACGCAGTATTTT. Amino acid sequence: CASSPGLAANTDTQYF. The whole variable domain, remainder taken from reference TRBV5-1 and TRBJ2-3, is KAGVTQTPRYLIKTRGQQVTLSCSPISGHRSVSWYQQTPGQGLQFLFEYFSETQRNKGNFPGRFSGRQFSNSRSEMNVSTLELGDSALYLCASSPGLAANTDTQYFGPGTRLTVL.

The chain combines TRBV12-3 or TRBV12-4 with TRBJ1-1, with unresolved D. The CDR3 contains 12 residues. Trimming cost V 3 bases and J 5 bases, with 7 bases left between them. CDR3 in amino acids: CASSFFLTEAFF. The CDR3 region has the DNA TGTGCCAGCAGTTTTTTTTTAACTGAAGCTTTCTTT.

The genes are TRBV19 and TRBJ1-5, with 8 nucleotides matching TRBD1. CDR1 is LNHDA and CDR2 is SQIVND in the germline V gene (reference sequence). The ends lost 4 bases at V and 4 bases at J; junction bases unmatched: 6. The CDR3 is 15 residues long. CDR3 in amino acids: CASSTLDRVNQPQHF. CDR3 nucleotides: TGTGCCAGTAGTACCCTGGACAGGGTGAATCAGCCCCAGCATTTT.

The CDR3 spells CASSRTGQDLFNTEAFF. In DNA, the CDR3 is TGTGCCAGCAGTAGGACAGGGCAAGACTTATTTAACACTGAAGCTTTCTTT. This chain uses TRBV6-2 or TRBV6-3 with TRBJ1-1; 8 positions match TRBD1. Trimming took 5 bases from V and 2 from J; bases not matched to a gene: 13. The CDR3 consists of 17 residues. Germline CDR1 is MNHEY and CDR2 is SVGEGT.

In its sample, this clone ranks as medium-sized. The genes are TRBV6-1 and TRBJ1-3; no firm D call. V lost 1 base, J lost 4 bases, and 17 bases lay in between. Looked up from germline, CDR1 is MNHNS and CDR2 is SASEGT. This CDR3 comprises 17 residues. CDR3 protein: CASSEGRTSPAGNTIYF. The CDR3 nucleotides read TGTGCCAGCAGTGAAGGGAGGACTTCACCGGCGGGAAACACCATATATTTT.

This chain uses TRBV3-1 (or the pseudogene TRBV3-2) with TRBJ1-6, with no clear D. This CDR3 region has 14 residues. V lost 3 bases to trimming and J lost 7 bases, with 10 bases between them. The germline V gene has CDR1 LGHDT and CDR2 YNNKEL (reference sequence). DNA for the CDR3: TGTGCCAGCAGCCATTCGGACTGGAATTCACCCCTCCACTTT. Translation: CASSHSDWNSPLHF.

This clone was observed once. This CDR3 reads CASSAGGRTGELFF. CDR3 DNA: TGTGCCAGCAGCGCAGGAGGACGGACCGGGGAGCTGTTTTTT. This rearrangement joins TRBV27 to TRBJ2-2; possibly TRBD2 for D (5 bases). Trimming pared 6 bases from V and 5 bases from J, leaving 13 bases between. The CDR3 has 14 amino acids. The V gene's germline CDR1 is MNHEY and CDR2 SMNVEV (reference sequence).

The V call is TRBV7-2, the J call TRBJ1-2, with unresolved D. Germline-derived CDR1 and CDR2 are SGHTA and FQGNSA. The ends were cut back, 1 base at V and 1 base at J, with 10 bases in the middle. The CDR3 contains 15 residues. The CDR3 DNA follows: TGTGCCAGCAGCTTAGAACAGAGTAATAACTATGGCTACACCTTC. Its translation is CASSLEQSNNYGYTF.

The chain recombines TRBV7-2 with TRBJ2-1; tentative D call: TRBD1 (6 bases). V shed 1 base and J shed 2 bases, with 12 bases lying between them. This CDR3 has 16 amino acids. Germline loops: CDR1 SGHTA, CDR2 FQGNSA. CDR3 sequence (DNA): TGTGCCAGCAGCTTAGACGGACAGCCGCCCTACAATGAGCAGTTCTTC. This codes for CASSLDGQPPYNEQFF.

J is TRBJ1-1 and V is TRBV5-1, with unresolved D. The V gene's germline CDR1 is SGHRS and CDR2 YFSETQ. V was pared by 0 bases and J by 1 base, with 10 bases between. The CDR3 has 15 residues. The CDR3 reads CASSLGGVRNTEAFF. CDR3 DNA sequence: TGCGCCAGCAGCTTGGGAGGAGTTAGGAACACTGAAGCTTTCTTT.

This sequence joins TRBV9 and TRBJ2-7; weak D call: TRBD2 (6 bases). The germline V and J ends were trimmed by 0 bases and 10 bases, with 20 bases remaining between them. Looked up from germline, CDR1 is SGDLS and CDR2 is YYNGEE. The length of the CDR3 is 15 residues. This CDR3 is CASSVDPSGGGVQYF. The CDR3 DNA is TGTGCCAGCAGCGTAGACCCCAGCGGCGGCGGGGTACAGTACTTC.

The chain has TRBV13 and TRBJ2-2; D uncertain. Germline CDR1 is PRHDT and CDR2 is FYEKMQ (reference sequence). With 5 bases removed from V and 7 bases from J, the gap between germline ends came to 11 bases. The CDR3 spans 13 residues. CDR3 DNA sequence: TGTGCCAGCAGCCTTGGTGTAGTCGGGGAGCTGTTTTTT. This translates into CASSLGVVGELFF.